This paragraph reports one T cell receptor (beta chain). The antigen is unknown. The healthy adult donors were HIV-negative and reported no recent acute infections or vaccinations. The CDR3 is made up of 15 amino acids. Trimming took off 3 bases at V and 4 bases at J, with 16 bases between the two ends. Germline V gene sequence: CDR1 MDHEN, CDR2 SYDVKM. Produced via immunoSEQ multiplex PCR; TCRdb's table is partial and in-frame only. The data hold approximately 440,000 clones, with around 77% observed a single time. These data originate in a study of shared clonotypes between healthy human individuals. General observations from the study: Only blood was sampled, and tissue TCR repertoires likely differ from blood ones.

The chain carries TRBV28 and TRBJ2-7; no definite D call. This clonotype was sampled from a woman aged 40-49 years in good health. Some clones in this sample may be carry-over from other donors' samples. Sequenced material: PBMCs. The CDR3 sequence: CASSFLSASQYEQYF. The DNA of the CDR3 is TGTGCCAGCAGTTTTTTATCGGCCAGCCAATACGAGCAGTACTTC. Full variable domain (missing parts from reference TRBV28 and TRBJ2-7): DVKVTQSSRYLVKRTGEKVFLECVQDMDHENMFWYRQDPGLGLRLIYFSYDVKMKEKGDIPEGYSVSREKKERFSLILESASTNQTSMYLCASSFLSASQYEQYFGPGTRLTVT.